This record concerns one T cell receptor (beta chain) sequence. The data derive from a study of blood T cell repertoires in COVID-19. Overall study context: There were acute and convalescent COVID-19 samples, and they came from the United States, Italy and Spain. T cells, B-cell-depleted T cells, or PBMCs supplied cDNA or gDNA.

The CDR3 has 13 residues. V lost 3 bases and J lost 5; bases outside the gene matches: 3. Per germline, CDR1 LNHDA and CDR2 SQIVND (reference sequence). Original data processing: Quantification of nucleated cells was approximated via reference gene primer amplification. TCRdb's table, derived via immunoSEQ multiplex PCR, lists solely in-frame clones and lacks some. V, J and clone size were drawn from that table, and D and trimming were deduced from the DNA. The sample records 220,000 or so clones, roughly nine tenths being singletons. The clonotype comes from a man aged 55 to 70 who had recovered from COVID-19. The chain employs TRBV19 and TRBJ1-1; TRBD1 matches 7 bases. The material sequenced was peripheral blood. The CDR3 sequence is CASSMGRGTEAFF. Written as DNA, the CDR3 is TGTGCCAGTAGTATGGGCAGGGGGACTGAAGCTTTCTTT.